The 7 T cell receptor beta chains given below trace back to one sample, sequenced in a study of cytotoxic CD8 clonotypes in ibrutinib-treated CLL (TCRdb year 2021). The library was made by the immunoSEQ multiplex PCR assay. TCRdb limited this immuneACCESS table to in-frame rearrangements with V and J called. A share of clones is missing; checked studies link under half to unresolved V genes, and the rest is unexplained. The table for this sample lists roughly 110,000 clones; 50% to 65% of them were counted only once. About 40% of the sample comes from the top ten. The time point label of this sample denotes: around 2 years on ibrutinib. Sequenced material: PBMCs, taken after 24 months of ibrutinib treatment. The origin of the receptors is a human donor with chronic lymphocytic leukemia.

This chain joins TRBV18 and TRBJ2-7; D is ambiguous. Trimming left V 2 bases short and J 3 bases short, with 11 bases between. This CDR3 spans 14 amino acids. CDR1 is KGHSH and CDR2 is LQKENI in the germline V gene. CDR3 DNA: TGTGCCAGCTCACCAGGGCTGGGAAACTACGAGCAGTACTTC. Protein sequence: CASSPGLGNYEQYF.

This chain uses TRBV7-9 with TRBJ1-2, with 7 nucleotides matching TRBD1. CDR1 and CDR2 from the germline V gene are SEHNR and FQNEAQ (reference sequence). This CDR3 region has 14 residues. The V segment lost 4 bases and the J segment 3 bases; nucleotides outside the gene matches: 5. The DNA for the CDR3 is TGTGCCAGCAGCTCACAGGGGATGGACTATGGCTACACCTTC. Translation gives CASSSQGMDYGYTF.

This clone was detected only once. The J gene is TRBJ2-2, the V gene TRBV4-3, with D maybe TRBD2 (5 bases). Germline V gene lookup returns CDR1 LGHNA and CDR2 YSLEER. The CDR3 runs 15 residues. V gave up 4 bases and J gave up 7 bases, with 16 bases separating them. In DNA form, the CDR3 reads TGCGCCAGCAGCCCCCGGACTGAGGCCGGCGGGGAGCTGTTTTTT. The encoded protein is CASSPRTEAGGELFF.

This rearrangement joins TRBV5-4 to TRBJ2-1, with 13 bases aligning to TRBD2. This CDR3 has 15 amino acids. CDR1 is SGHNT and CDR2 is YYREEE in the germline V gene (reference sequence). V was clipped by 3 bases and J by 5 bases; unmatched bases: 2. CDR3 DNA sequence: TGTGCCAGCAGCTCCGGACTAGCGGGGGACAATGAGCAGTTCTTC. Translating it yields CASSSGLAGDNEQFF.

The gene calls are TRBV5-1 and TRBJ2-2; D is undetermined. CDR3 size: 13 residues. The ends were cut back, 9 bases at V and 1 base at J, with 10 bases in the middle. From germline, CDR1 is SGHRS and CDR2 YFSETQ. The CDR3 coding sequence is TGCGCCACTCAGACTGGGAACACCGGGGAGCTGTTTTTT. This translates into CATQTGNTGELFF.

The CDR3 protein is CASSSRGPGTGDTGELFF. CDR3 coding DNA: TGTGCCAGCAGCTCCCGGGGACCCGGGACAGGGGACACCGGGGAGCTGTTTTTT. The J gene is TRBJ2-2, the V gene TRBV11-2; 10 positions match TRBD1. Per the germline V gene, CDR1 is SGHAT and CDR2 is FQNNGV. V shed 4 bases, J shed 3 bases, and the junction held 11 bases outside the gene matches. The CDR3 runs 18 residues. Variable domain in full (rest from reference TRBV11-2 and TRBJ2-2): EAGVAQSPRYKIIEKRQSVAFWCNPISGHATLYWYQQILGQGPKLLIQFQNNGVVDDSQLPKDRFSAERLKGVDSTLKIQPAKLEDSAVYLCASSSRGPGTGDTGELFFGEGSRLTVL.

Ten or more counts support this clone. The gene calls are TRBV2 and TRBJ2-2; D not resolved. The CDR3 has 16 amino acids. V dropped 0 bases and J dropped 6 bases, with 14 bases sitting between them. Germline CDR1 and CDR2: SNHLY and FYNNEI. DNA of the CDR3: TGTGCCAGCAGTGAAGCGCCTTTAGTTGTCCCCGGGGAGCTGTTTTTT. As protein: CASSEAPLVVPGELFF.